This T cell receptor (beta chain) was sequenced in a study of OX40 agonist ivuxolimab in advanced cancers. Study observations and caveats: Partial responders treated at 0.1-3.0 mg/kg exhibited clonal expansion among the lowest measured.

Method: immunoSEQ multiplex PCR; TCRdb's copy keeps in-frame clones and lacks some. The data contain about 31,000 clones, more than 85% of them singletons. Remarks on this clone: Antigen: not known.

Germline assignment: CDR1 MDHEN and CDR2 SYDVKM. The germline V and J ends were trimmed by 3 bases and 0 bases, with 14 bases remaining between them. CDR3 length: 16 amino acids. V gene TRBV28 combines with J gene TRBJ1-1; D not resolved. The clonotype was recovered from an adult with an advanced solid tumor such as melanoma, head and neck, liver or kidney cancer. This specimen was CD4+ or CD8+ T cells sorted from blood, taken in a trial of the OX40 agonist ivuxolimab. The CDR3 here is CASSFCWLGMNTEAFF. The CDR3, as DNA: TGTGCCAGCAGTTTTTGTTGGTTGGGGATGAACACTGAAGCTTTCTTT.